Shown below are 8 T cell receptor beta chains from a single sample sequenced in a study of cytomegalovirus exposure and HLA in healthy donors. PCR employed 60 Vbeta and 13 Jbeta primers. Sequencing was performed with immunoSEQ multiplex PCR; in TCRdb, only in-frame clones are kept and a portion is missing. The sample has over 150,000 clones, roughly 77% seen once. The sequencing input was PBMCs. Every receptor here comes from a man aged 25 to 40 in good health and CMV-seropositive.

The chain links TRBV10-3 to TRBJ1-2; the match to TRBD1 covers 9 bases. Germline V gives CDR1 ENHRY, CDR2 SYGVKD. The ends lost 0 bases at V and 7 bases at J; junction bases unmatched: 6. This CDR3 comprises 15 residues. The CDR3 DNA is TGTGCCATCAGTGAGTCGACCGGGACAGGGTTTGGCTACACCTTC. Translated, it gives CAISESTGTGFGYTF.

This clone was seen more than once but under ten times. DNA for the CDR3: TGTGCCAGTAGCCTGGCGGGAGATTCGAACACCGGGGAGCTGTTTTTT. It translates to CASSLAGDSNTGELFF. V usage is TRBV19 and J usage is TRBJ2-2, with 7 bases aligning to TRBD2. Germline assignment: CDR1 LNHDA and CDR2 SQIVND (reference sequence). The CDR3 is 16 residues long. After removal of 6 bases from V and 0 bases from J, the junction contained 7 bases not matched to a gene.

The genes are TRBV7-9 and TRBJ2-7, with D tentatively TRBD2 (6 bases). Germline assignment: CDR1 SEHNR and CDR2 FQNEAQ (reference sequence). The CDR3 is 14 amino acids. The V gene lost 1 base and the J gene lost 6 bases, with 13 bases spanning the gap. The CDR3 loop reads CASSLGGVGVEQYF. For the CDR3, the DNA is TGTGCCAGCAGCTTAGGGGGGGTGGGGGTCGAGCAGTACTTC.

This clone has only a few counts. The gene calls are TRBV10-3 and TRBJ2-7; 10 nucleotides line up with TRBD1. Germline values: CDR1 ENHRY, CDR2 SYGVKD. The CDR3 length is 14 residues. Trimming at V came to 4 bases and at J to 6 bases, leaving 6 bases not matched to a gene. CDR3: CAISGRDRGAEQYF. Here the CDR3 DNA reads TGTGCCATCAGTGGCCGGGACAGGGGTGCCGAGCAGTACTTC.

The rearrangement links TRBV19 to TRBJ1-1; D possibly corresponds to TRBD1 (6 bases). From germline, CDR1 is LNHDA and CDR2 SQIVND (reference sequence). Trimming took 3 bases from V and 3 from J, leaving 17 bases between them. This CDR3 contains 16 residues. The CDR3 reads CASSIVAGAGDTEAFF. The CDR3 bases are TGTGCCAGTAGTATCGTGGCAGGGGCGGGGGACACTGAAGCTTTCTTT.

The V gene is TRBV10-3, the J gene TRBJ1-5, with D uncertain. The CDR3 is made up of 13 amino acids. Germline lookup yields CDR1 ENHRY and CDR2 SYGVKD. V lost 7 bases and J lost 4, with 11 bases in between. The CDR3 DNA sequence: TGTGCCATCACTGGGGAGGAGAATCAGCCCCAGCATTTT. Translation gives CAITGEENQPQHF.

The CDR3 nucleotides read TGCGCCAGCAGCTTGTACGGCAGGGGGCGAGTGAACACTGAAGCTTTCTTT. This gives the protein CASSLYGRGRVNTEAFF. This rearrangement joins TRBV5-1 to TRBJ1-1; 8 bases align to TRBD1. Germline V CDR1 and CDR2: SGHRS, YFSETQ. This CDR3 contains 17 residues. V trimming: 1 base; J trimming: 0 bases; junction bases outside the gene matches: 8.

This chain joins TRBV19 and TRBJ2-7; perhaps TRBD2 as D (7 bases). Per the germline V gene, CDR1 is LNHDA and CDR2 is SQIVND (reference sequence). Trimming shortened V by 4 bases and J by 5 bases, and 12 bases separated the two germline ends. There are 13 residues in the CDR3. DNA for the CDR3: TGTGCCAGTAGTAGGGGGGGCTGGAACGAGCAGTACTTC. Its protein is CASSRGGWNEQYF.